What follows are 21 T cell receptor beta chains derived from one specimen sequenced in a study of T cells and Merkel cell carcinoma outcomes. The repertoire was sequenced with immunoSEQ multiplex PCR; TCRdb's copy has only in-frame clones and lacks some. The sample has thousands of clones, roughly 84% seen once; the top ten hold approximately 5.2%. The specimen was tumor tissue from Merkel cell carcinoma. These receptors were taken from a human donor with Merkel cell carcinoma.

The V call is TRBV4-3, the J call TRBJ1-1; D gene unclear. Germline V gives CDR1 LGHNA, CDR2 YSLEER. Trimming pared 0 bases from V and 6 bases from J, leaving 11 bases between. CDR3 length: 14 residues. CDR3 in amino acids: CASSQEMRWAEAFF. As DNA, the CDR3 is TGCGCCAGCAGCCAAGAAATGCGTTGGGCTGAAGCTTTCTTT.

The V call is TRBV7-9, the J call TRBJ2-7; D is uncertain. Trimming removed 5 bases at V and 2 bases at J, with 16 bases between. Germline V gene lookup returns CDR1 SEHNR and CDR2 FQNEAQ (reference sequence). CDR3 length: 15 residues. The CDR3 bases are TGTGCCAGCAGCGACGACCCCGGCGGAGCCTACGAGCAGTACTTC. Encoded protein: CASSDDPGGAYEQYF.

The chain links TRBV19 to TRBJ2-6; D is unclear. V was clipped by 1 base and J by 0 bases, with 4 bases between them. CDR3 size: 15 residues. Germline CDR1 is LNHDA and CDR2 is SQIVND (reference sequence). In DNA, the CDR3 is TGTGCCAGTAGTATAGGCCTCTCTGGGGCCAACGTCCTGACTTTC. This gives the protein CASSIGLSGANVLTF.

V usage is TRBV6-1 and J usage is TRBJ1-5; TRBD1 matches 7 bases. The J segment lost 4 bases and the V segment lost 4 bases, leaving 4 bases of the junction unmatched. Germline V CDR1 and CDR2: MNHNS, SASEGT. The CDR3 runs to 14 residues. Here the CDR3 reads CASSAQTGNQPQHF. CDR3 bases: TGTGCCAGCAGTGCTCAGACAGGGAATCAGCCCCAGCATTTT.

The CDR3 protein is CSAMDREKLFF. DNA for the CDR3: TGCAGTGCCATGGACCGGGAAAAACTGTTTTTT. The chain is built from TRBV20-1 and TRBJ1-4; D remains ambiguous. Germline-derived CDR1 and CDR2 are DFQATT and SNEGSKA (reference sequence). The germline V and J ends were trimmed by 6 bases and 8 bases, with 10 bases remaining between them. The CDR3 is 11 amino acids.

J is TRBJ1-5 and V is TRBV6-1, with 7 bases that match TRBD1. In germline, CDR1 is MNHNS, CDR2 SASEGT. V dropped 1 base and J dropped 4; count of bases not matched to a gene: 7. This CDR3 is built from 16 residues. CDR3 DNA: TGTGCCAGCAGTGAAGGTTCAGCAGGGGGTAATCAGCCCCAGCATTTT. This sequence encodes CASSEGSAGGNQPQHF.

V and J are TRBV2 and TRBJ2-3; no firm D call. The CDR3 covers 12 residues. The V end lost 1 base, the J end lost 4 bases, and 3 bases lay between the germline ends. Germline loops: CDR1 SNHLY, CDR2 FYNNEI. Written as DNA, the CDR3 is TGTGCCAGCAGTGAAGAAGCAGATACGCAGTATTTT. Its translation is CASSEEADTQYF.

This chain uses TRBV9 with TRBJ2-3; the D gene could be TRBD1 or TRBD2 (6 bases each). The CDR3 has 14 residues. Trimming pared 5 bases from V and 3 bases from J, leaving 13 bases between. Per the germline V gene, CDR1 is SGDLS and CDR2 is YYNGEE. The CDR3 sequence: CASSAGHTTDTQYF. CDR3 coding DNA: TGTGCCAGCAGTGCGGGACACACGACAGATACGCAGTATTTT.

This clone appeared a single time. The CDR3 bases are TGTGCCAGCAGTCTAGGGGAATTTTACAATGAGCAGTTCTTC. This sequence encodes CASSLGEFYNEQFF. The chain has TRBV27 and TRBJ2-1, with D maybe TRBD1 (5 bases). The CDR3 sequence is 14 residues long. Trimming shortened V by 5 bases and J by 4 bases, and 12 bases separated the two germline ends. CDR1 is MNHEY and CDR2 is SMNVEV in the germline V gene (reference sequence).

In its sample, this clone was seen once. The chain links TRBV5-6 to TRBJ2-4; D perhaps matches TRBD2 (6 bases). V lost 0 bases and J 0 bases, leaving 10 bases between the germline ends. The CDR3 contains 16 residues. CDR1 is SGHDT and CDR2 is YYEEEE in the germline V gene. In DNA, the CDR3 is TGTGCCAGCAGCTTGGGTAGCGGTGTAGCCAAAAACATTCAGTACTTC. It yields the protein CASSLGSGVAKNIQYF.

This chain joins TRBV10-2 and TRBJ1-4, with a possible D match to TRBD1 (5 bases). The CDR3 runs to 12 residues. Deletions cut 6 bases from V and 11 bases from J, with 13 bases between. The V gene's germline CDR1 is WSHSY and CDR2 SAAADI. The CDR3 DNA reads as TGCGCCAGCAGAGGACCGGGGGGGAAACTGTTTTTT. Translated: CASRGPGGKLFF.

V is TRBV9 and J is TRBJ1-1; D gene unclear. Trimming removed 0 bases from V and 3 bases from J, with 6 bases in between. The CDR3 sequence is 13 residues long. CDR1 and CDR2 (germline): SGDLS, YYNGEE. The CDR3 reads CASSVGVDTEAFF. CDR3 bases: TGTGCCAGCAGCGTAGGGGTAGACACTGAAGCTTTCTTT.

This chain joins TRBV27 and TRBJ2-1; no firm D call. Trimming took 2 bases from V and 0 from J, leaving 11 bases between them. The CDR3 contains 16 residues. Germline V gene lookup returns CDR1 MNHEY and CDR2 SMNVEV (reference sequence). This chain's CDR3 is CASSLIGGSSYNEQFF. The CDR3 nucleotides are TGTGCCAGCAGTTTAATTGGTGGCAGCTCCTACAATGAGCAGTTCTTC.

This rearrangement joins TRBV19 to TRBJ2-3, with a tentative D call TRBD2 (7 bases). CDR1 is LNHDA, CDR2 SQIVND, per germline (reference sequence). CDR3 length equals 16 residues. V was trimmed by 4 bases and J by 2 bases, leaving 16 bases between them. The CDR3 here is CASSTGRGAYTDTQYF. CDR3 nucleotides: TGTGCCAGTAGTACGGGCCGGGGGGCCTACACAGATACGCAGTATTTT.

V usage is TRBV27 and J usage is TRBJ2-7; D might be TRBD1 or TRBD2, each matching 5 bases. The germline gives CDR1 MNHEY, CDR2 SMNVEV (reference sequence). The V gene lost 6 bases and the J gene lost 3 bases, with 6 bases spanning the gap. The CDR3 loop spans 11 amino acids. CDR3 region: CASRGVYEQYF. In nucleotides, the CDR3 is TGTGCCAGCAGGGGGGTCTACGAGCAGTACTTC.

J is TRBJ1-1 and V is TRBV7-9, with 7 bases lining up with TRBD1. Looked up from germline, CDR1 is SEHNR and CDR2 is FQNEAQ (reference sequence). The CDR3 totals 15 residues. J was trimmed by 2 bases and V by 1 base; bases with no gene match: 4. In nucleotides, the CDR3 is TGTGCCAGCAGCTTAGTAGGGGGCAGAAACACTGAAGCTTTCTTT. This sequence encodes CASSLVGGRNTEAFF.

The chain joins TRBV5-4 to TRBJ1-4; tentative D call: TRBD1 (5 bases). The V and J ends lost 3 bases and 11 bases respectively, with 14 bases between them. CDR3 size: 13 residues. Per germline, CDR1 SGHNT and CDR2 YYREEE (reference sequence). CDR3 loop: CASSSAGQAKLFF. The CDR3 DNA reads TGTGCCAGCAGCTCGGCGGGGCAGGCGAAACTGTTTTTT.

The chain has TRBV28 and TRBJ2-5; the D is unclear. Trimming took 8 bases from V and 3 from J, leaving 16 bases between them. This CDR3 region has 14 residues. CDR1 is MDHEN and CDR2 is SYDVKM in the germline V gene. CDR3 region: CASQTSGREETQYF. Written as DNA, the CDR3 is TGTGCCAGCCAGACTTCCGGTCGGGAAGAGACCCAGTACTTC.

This clone was picked up a small number of times. The chain carries TRBV7-2 and TRBJ2-7; weak D call: TRBD1 (6 bases). Trimming left V 5 bases short and J 2 bases short, with 16 bases between. Germline V gives CDR1 SGHTA, CDR2 FQGNSA. CDR3 length: 15 residues. The CDR3 here is CASSLTDRVAYEQYF. The CDR3 DNA sequence: TGTGCCAGCAGCCTTACGGACAGAGTAGCCTACGAGCAGTACTTC.

The chain joins TRBV10-3 to TRBJ2-1, with TRBD2 matching 9 bases. V dropped 0 bases and J dropped 3; count of bases not matched to a gene: 6. In germline, CDR1 is ENHRY, CDR2 SYGVKD. CDR3 size: 17 residues. CDR3 sequence: CAISESPSGTDYNEQFF. The CDR3 DNA reads TGTGCCATCAGTGAGTCTCCTAGCGGGACAGACTACAATGAGCAGTTCTTC.

The chain links TRBV2 to TRBJ2-3; 12 bases align to TRBD2. The germline V gene encodes CDR1 SNHLY and CDR2 FYNNEI. V trimming: 7 bases; J trimming: 0 bases; junction bases outside the gene matches: 2. This CDR3 comprises 15 residues. The CDR3: CASTGLAGSTDTQYF. CDR3 nucleotide sequence: TGTGCCAGCACAGGACTAGCGGGAAGCACAGATACGCAGTATTTT. The variable domain in full, completed from reference TRBV2 and TRBJ2-3, reads EPEVTQTPSHQVTQMGQEVILRCVPISNHLYFYWYRQILGQKVEFLVSFYNNEISEKSEIFDDQFSVERPDGSNFTLKIRSTKLEDSAMYFCASTGLAGSTDTQYFGPGTRLTVL.